This T cell receptor beta chain is from a study of cytomegalovirus exposure and HLA in healthy donors. Background on the study: Some 85 million unique TCRs, all from HLA-typed donors, were included in an early release of the data.

The CDR3 is 13 amino acids. The V and J ends lost 7 bases and 2 bases respectively, with 11 bases between them. Germline V gene sequence: CDR1 SGHVS, CDR2 FQNEAQ. This PCR relied on a set of 60 Vbeta primers and 13 Jbeta primers. The data were produced by immunoSEQ multiplex PCR, yet TCRdb's version contains in-frame clones alone and is incomplete. The data show about 150,000 clones, with around three quarters seen just once and under 2.5% held by the top ten. Study conclusions and caveats: Accounts indicate the classifier identified cytomegalovirus status with strong specificity and sensitivity. Among CMV-associated TCR beta chains, most appeared HLA-restricted in a later analysis. Rarity held for most TCR sequences, but there were some public TCRs that occurred in many donors.

This clone was seen only a few times. The antigen is not known. Sequencing input: PBMCs. This TCR was recovered from a woman between 55 and 75 years old in good health and CMV-seropositive. The V and J genes are TRBV7-8 and TRBJ2-5; no reliable D call. As DNA, the CDR3 is TGTGCCAGCACCATACACCAACAAGAGACCCAGTACTTC. This gives the protein CASTIHQQETQYF.